These 27 T cell receptor beta chains originate from one sample sequenced in a study of tumor and adjacent non-tumor tissue in lung cancer. RNA was extracted from bulk tissue without any cell sorting. The normal lung tissue was taken more than 3 cm from the tumor edge. TCRbeta libraries were built with three rounds of nested PCR, modified from ARM-PCR. TCRdb ran MiXCR on the multiplex PCR reads and lists one entry per CDR3 protein. This table has roughly 70,000 distinct CDR3 sequences, about two thirds appearing once. Specimen: distant non-tumor lung tissue. Receptors were obtained from a woman aged 50 to 65 with non-small cell lung cancer.

Worth noting for this clonotype: A read error may explain this, as a much larger clone is one base away. The chain is built from TRBV19 and TRBJ1-5; D not certain. The CDR3 covers 12 residues. Germline loops: CDR1 LNHDA, CDR2 SQIVND (reference sequence). CDR3 nucleotide sequence: TGTGCCAATAGTATCTACGATCAGCCCCAGCATTTT. Its translation is CANSIYDQPQHF.

Ten or more counts support this clonotype. This could be a read error, since a much larger clone is one nucleotide away. Because the CDR3 is missing its conserved closing phenylalanine or tryptophan, this is likely a read error. The chain recombines TRBV11-2 with TRBJ2-7; tentative D call: TRBD1 (6 bases). Trimming removed 1 base from V and 0 bases from J, with 10 bases in between. CDR1 and CDR2 (germline): SGHAT, FQNNGV. The CDR3 sequence is 15 residues long. The CDR3 spells CASSLGGQSSYEQYL. In DNA, the CDR3 is TGTGCCAGCAGCTTAGGTGGACAGAGCTCCTACGAGCAGTACCTC.

The chain joins TRBV11-2 to TRBJ1-2; no clear D gene. V shed 0 bases and J shed 8 bases, with 10 bases lying between them. The CDR3 has 13 residues. CDR1 and CDR2 from the germline V gene are SGHAT and FQNNGV. In DNA form, the CDR3 reads TGTGCCAGCAGCTTAGAGCCATGGAACGGCTACACCTTC. It codes for CASSLEPWNGYTF.

About this clonotype: The junction differs from germline at one of its ends, possibly a read error. The chain links TRBV11-2 to TRBJ2-1, with D perhaps being TRBD1 or TRBD2 (5 bases each). Germline V lookup: CDR1 SGHAT, CDR2 FQNNGV. The CDR3 covers 16 residues. The CDR3 coding sequence is TGTGCCAGCAGCTCACGCTCATGGGCCGCGCTGGGGGAGCAATTCTTC. As protein: CASSSRSWAALGEQFF.

In the case of this clonotype: A much larger clonotype is one base distant, so this may be a read error. The V and J genes are TRBV20-1 and TRBJ2-7; TRBD2 matches at 11 bases. Per germline, CDR1 DFQATT and CDR2 SNEGSKA (reference sequence). This CDR3 region has 14 residues. The DNA for the CDR3 is TGCAGTGCTAGCATAGCGGGAGGGTCCTACAAGCAGTACTTC. It is translated as CSASIAGGSYKQYF.

Of note for this clonotype: Mismatch with germline at one junction end may stem from a read error. The chain links TRBV4-2 to TRBJ2-1; 8 positions agree with TRBD2. Germline V gene data show CDR1 as LGHNA and CDR2 as YNFKEQ. This CDR3 has 17 amino acids. This chain's CDR3 is CAGSQDSASGCLYEQFF. The DNA for the CDR3 is TGTGCCGGCAGCCAGGATTCGGCTAGCGGGTGTTTGTATGAGCAGTTCTTC.

Note on this clonotype: The junction departs from germline at one end; a sequencing error may be responsible. This sequence joins TRBV4-3 and TRBJ2-7, with D maybe TRBD2 (6 bases). Germline-derived CDR1 and CDR2 are LGHNA and YSLEER. The CDR3 loop spans 15 amino acids. The CDR3 DNA follows: TGCGCCAGCGGCCAAGATTTGGCGGGATTCTACGAGCAGTACTTT. It encodes CASGQDLAGFYEQYF.

Comments on this clonotype: Compared with germline, one end of the junction differs, possibly owing to a read error. J is TRBJ2-3 and V is TRBV12-3 or TRBV12-4, with a weak D call TRBD2 (6 bases). CDR3 size: 16 residues. The CDR3 sequence is CDSSLDTSRSTDTQYF. CDR3 coding DNA: TGTGACAGCAGTTTAGATACTAGCAGATCCACAGATACGCAGTATTTT.

There are many counts of this clonotype. This sequence joins TRBV4-1 and TRBJ1-1; TRBD1 might be the D (5 bases). CDR1 is MGHRA, CDR2 YSYEKL, per germline. Trimming took 2 bases from V and 1 from J, leaving 17 bases between them. The CDR3 length is 17 residues. The DNA for the CDR3 is TGCGCCAGCAGCCAATTACTCCTTATTAGGGGGAACACTGAAGCTTTCTTT. Its translation is CASSQLLLIRGNTEAFF.

Of note for this clonotype: This clone may be a read error of a much larger clone one base away. V is TRBV10-3 and J is TRBJ1-1, with 8 bases aligning to TRBD1. Germline values: CDR1 ENHRY, CDR2 SYGVKD. This CDR3 contains 14 residues. The CDR3 spells CTIRSGQGITEAFF. DNA of the CDR3: TGTACCATCAGGAGCGGACAGGGCATCACTGAAGCTTTCTTT.

This sequence joins TRBV19 and TRBJ2-7; weak D call: TRBD2 (6 bases). The CDR3 covers 16 residues. V gave up 10 bases and J gave up 3 bases, with 25 bases separating them. Germline V lookup: CDR1 LNHDA, CDR2 SQIVND (reference sequence). CDR3 amino acids: CATADLGGALFYEQYF. The DNA of the CDR3 is TGTGCCACCGCAGACCTCGGAGGGGCCCTCTTCTACGAGCAGTACTTC. Looking up the rest from reference TRBV19 and TRBJ2-7 gives the full variable domain: DGGITQSPKYLFRKEGQNVTLSCEQNLNHDAMYWYRQDPGQGLRLIYYSQIVNDFQKGDIAEGYSVSREKKESFPLTVTSAQKNPTAFYLCATADLGGALFYEQYFGPGTRLTVT.

In this sample, this clonotype turned up a few times. This may stem from a read error, because a much larger clone lies one nucleotide away. This likely comes from a read error, as the CDR3 has no conserved phenylalanine or tryptophan at its end. The chain employs TRBV6-2 or TRBV6-3 and TRBJ2-5; D assignment may be TRBD1 or TRBD2 (5 bases each). Germline CDR1 MNHEY, CDR2 SVGEGT. This CDR3 comprises 17 residues. Trimming pared 7 bases from V and 3 bases from J, leaving 24 bases between. The CDR3 DNA sequence: TGTGCCAGCACTTCATCCGGGACGTCCCGCGGCGAAGAGACCCAGTACTTA. Its translation: CASTSSGTSRGEETQYL.

As to this clonotype: A read error may produce the germline difference seen at one junction end. The chain combines TRBV28 with TRBJ2-1; D possibly corresponds to TRBD2 (5 bases). This CDR3 comprises 18 residues. CDR1 and CDR2 from the germline V gene are MDHEN and SYDVKM. CDR3 sequence reads: CASSLSPRSAVGYNVQFF. The DNA of the CDR3 is TGTGCCAGCAGTTTATCACCCCGTTCAGCGGTGGGCTACAATGTGCAGTTTTTC.

This clonotype came up many times. The chain is built from TRBV4-1 and TRBJ2-7; tentatively, D is TRBD2 (6 bases). Germline loops: CDR1 MGHRA, CDR2 YSYEKL. Trimming pared 2 bases from V and 1 base from J, leaving 9 bases between. The CDR3 is 14 amino acids. CDR3 nucleotides: TGCGCCAGCAGCCAAAACGGGGGTTCCTACGAGCAGTACTTC. Encoded protein: CASSQNGGSYEQYF.

In regard to this clonotype: This may be a read error, as it is one base from a much larger clone. The genes are TRBV4-2 and TRBJ2-2; possible D gene TRBD1, 6 bases. This CDR3 is 14 amino acids long. Germline V CDR1 and CDR2: LGHNA, YNFKEQ. CDR3 residues: CVSSQEQGTGELFF. DNA for the CDR3: TGTGTCAGCAGCCAAGAGCAGGGGACCGGGGAGCTGTTTTTT.

The chain links TRBV6-2 or TRBV6-3 to TRBJ2-1; D call uncertain. The CDR3 contains 14 residues. The germline CDR1 and CDR2 sequences are MNHEY and SVGEGT. Trimming cost V 6 bases and J 5 bases, with 14 bases left between them. CDR3 protein: CASRPRGSNNEQFF. For the CDR3, the DNA is TGTGCCAGCAGGCCGAGAGGTAGTAACAATGAGCAGTTCTTC.

Ten or more counts support this clonotype. The chain uses TRBV6-5 and TRBJ2-2; D unclear. The CDR3 runs to 12 residues. Trimming pared 0 bases from V and 8 bases from J, leaving 4 bases between. The germline V gene has CDR1 MNHEY and CDR2 SVGAGI. The CDR3 region is CASSYSAGELFF. The CDR3 DNA reads TGTGCCAGCAGTTACTCCGCGGGGGAGCTGTTTTTT.

This clonotype counts as medium-sized. The J gene is TRBJ2-5, the V gene TRBV11-2, with D hard to call. The ends were cut back, 5 bases at V and 5 bases at J, with 9 bases in the middle. Germline V gene lookup returns CDR1 SGHAT and CDR2 FQNNGV. This CDR3 region has 12 residues. The CDR3 region is CASSPGRETQYF. The CDR3 region has the DNA TGTGCCAGCAGCCCCGGCAGGGAGACCCAGTACTTC.

The sample holds one count of this clonotype. The chain joins TRBV11-1 to TRBJ2-7; D perhaps matches TRBD1 (5 bases). The germline gives CDR1 SGHAT, CDR2 FQDESV (reference sequence). Trimming took 6 bases from V and 13 from J, leaving 13 bases between them. The CDR3 length is 10 residues. CDR3 DNA sequence: TGTGCCAGCAGTGGGGCACTGCAATACTTC. Translating gives CASSGALQYF.

Worth noting for this clonotype: A much bigger clone sits one base away, suggesting this may be a read error. The chain employs TRBV10-3 and TRBJ1-6, with D perhaps TRBD1 (5 bases). Per germline, CDR1 ENHRY and CDR2 SYGVKD. The CDR3 runs to 14 residues. CDR3 residues: CAIRTGTLGSPLQF. DNA of the CDR3: TGTGCCATCAGAACCGGGACGTTGGGATCACCCCTCCAATTT.

As to this clonotype: A read error is likely, as this CDR3 ends without the conserved phenylalanine or tryptophan. The chain couples TRBV11-2 to TRBJ2-1; 11 bases map to TRBD2. This CDR3 contains 16 residues. Germline V CDR1 and CDR2: SGHAT, FQNNGV. Written as DNA, the CDR3 is TGTGCCAGCAGCCGTATGATACTAGCGGGGGACAATGAACAGTTCTTA. It translates to CASSRMILAGDNEQFL.

The chain joins TRBV28 to TRBJ1-1; the match to TRBD1 covers 7 bases. The CDR3 is 15 residues long. Germline V CDR1 and CDR2: MDHEN, SYDVKM. V dropped 5 bases and J dropped 5; count of bases not matched to a gene: 11. The CDR3 region has the DNA TGTGCCAGCAGTCTCACCCCAGGGGGAACTACTGAAGCTTTCTTT. The encoded protein is CASSLTPGGTTEAFF.

Remarks on this clonotype: This may be a read error: a much more frequent sequence differs by one nucleotide. Because the CDR3 is missing its conserved closing phenylalanine or tryptophan, this is likely a read error. This chain's CDR3 is CASSLVSGEAFL. The CDR3 DNA reads as TGTGCCAGCAGCTTGGTGAGCGGTGAAGCTTTCCTT. This chain uses TRBV5-6 with TRBJ1-1; D is ambiguous. The CDR3 totals 12 residues. Per the germline V gene, CDR1 is SGHDT and CDR2 is YYEEEE. Trimming removed 0 bases at V and 7 bases at J, with 7 bases between.

This clonotype showed up just a few times. The junction and the germline gene differ at one end; a read error may be behind it. The V call is TRBV11-2, the J call TRBJ2-1, with a tentative D call TRBD2 (6 bases). Near its end, the DNA agrees better with TRBJ2-7, so the J call may be wrong. CDR1 and CDR2 from the germline V gene are SGHAT and FQNNGV. The CDR3 spans 17 residues. CDR3 DNA sequence: TGCGCCAGCAGTTTCGGGGGTGCTTGGGTCCCCTACAATGAGCAGTACTTC. Encoded protein: CASSFGGAWVPYNEQYF.

This clonotype occurred once. The chain joins TRBV7-9 to TRBJ2-3, with D maybe TRBD2 (5 bases). Deletions cut 5 bases from V and 6 bases from J, with 12 bases between. From germline, CDR1 is SEHNR and CDR2 FQNEAQ (reference sequence). The CDR3 runs to 13 residues. The CDR3 here is CASSVLGEDTQYF. The CDR3 coding sequence is TGTGCCAGCAGCGTACTTGGGGAGGATACGCAGTATTTT.

The chain links TRBV20-1 to TRBJ2-1; TRBD2 matches at 7 bases. The trim removed 8 bases at V and 3 bases at J, leaving 13 bases unmatched. The CDR3 totals 15 residues. CDR1 and CDR2 (germline): DFQATT, SNEGSKA (reference sequence). Written as DNA, the CDR3 is TGCAGTAGAGTAAATCGACTAGCAAACTACAATGAGCAGTTCTTC. Its protein product is CSRVNRLANYNEQFF.

As regards this clonotype: This may arise from a read error, as a much more abundant clone is one base away. The rearrangement uses TRBV12-3 or TRBV12-4 and TRBJ2-1, with 11 positions matching TRBD1. The CDR3 is made up of 16 amino acids. V was pared by 1 base and J by 7 bases, with 6 bases of the junction left unmatched. The CDR3 spells CASSLVRDRGINEQFF. The CDR3 DNA reads as TGTGCCAGCAGTTTAGTCCGGGACAGGGGGATTAATGAGCAGTTCTTC.